This TCR beta chain was recorded in a study of blood T cell repertoires in COVID-19. The V and J ends lost 6 bases and 4 bases, in that order; junction bases with no gene match: 7. The CDR3 spans 16 residues. Germline V gene lookup returns CDR1 KGHSH and CDR2 LQKENI. Authors' methods: Cell counts per sample came from amplifying reference gene primers. The repertoire was sequenced with immunoSEQ multiplex PCR; TCRdb's copy has only in-frame clones and lacks some. D and trimming come from the DNA, and the V and J calls and clone size come from that table. Of approximately 170,000 clones in the sample, about 89% were seen once.

This TCR came from a man aged 18 to 30 who had recovered from COVID-19. The genes are TRBV18 and TRBJ2-2, with TRBD2 identical over 11 bases. The sample taken for sequencing was peripheral blood. The CDR3 coding sequence is TGTGCCAGCTCGAGTCGACTAGCGGGGTCCACCGGGGAGCTGTTTTTT. Protein sequence: CASSSRLAGSTGELFF.